A selection of T cell receptor beta chains follows, all from one sample in a study of OX40 agonist ivuxolimab in advanced cancers. Generated by immunoSEQ multiplex PCR, the TCRdb table keeps only in-frame clones and is missing some. The sample contains some 19,000 clones, approximately 86% of which appear only once. Sequences were derived from CD4+ or CD8+ T cells sorted from blood, sampled in a trial of the OX40 agonist ivuxolimab. The receptors here all came from an adult with an advanced solid tumor such as melanoma, head and neck, liver or kidney cancer. Both conserved end residues are part of each CDR3. The D gene is left open where the match is weak. The size of a clone is reported for some rows only, either as once, few or many, or as a class for expanded clones.

CDR3 protein: CASSFQAANYGYTF
CDR3 DNA: TGTGCCAGCAGTTTTCAGGCGGCGAACTATGGCTACACCTTC
J gene: TRBJ1-2
V gene: TRBV27
CDR3 length: 14
clone size: few
D gene: -

CDR3 protein: CASSPPGRAGGRETQYF
CDR3 DNA: TGTGCCAGCAGCCCCCCCGGGAGAGCGGGGGGGCGGGAGACCCAGTACTTC
J gene: TRBJ2-5
V gene: TRBV9
CDR3 length: 17
clone size: -
D gene: TRBD2

CDR3 protein: CASSWGGGPTYEQYF
CDR3 DNA: TGTGCCAGCAGTTGGGGCGGGGGGCCAACCTACGAGCAGTACTTC
J gene: TRBJ2-7
V gene: TRBV2
CDR3 length: 15
clone size: once
D gene: TRBD2

CDR3 protein: CASSLRGADGYTF
CDR3 DNA: TGTGCCAGCAGTTTACGCGGAGCTGATGGCTACACCTTC
J gene: TRBJ1-2
V gene: TRBV4-2
CDR3 length: 13
clone size: -
D gene: -

CDR3 protein: CASSNSGGPYNEQFF
CDR3 DNA: TGTGCCAGCAGCAATAGCGGGGGACCCTACAATGAGCAGTTCTTC
J gene: TRBJ2-1
V gene: TRBV6-6
CDR3 length: 15
clone size: -
D gene: TRBD2

CDR3 protein: CSASAFMDRANTEAFF
CDR3 DNA: TGCAGCGCCTCCGCGTTTATGGACAGGGCGAACACTGAAGCTTTCTTT
J gene: TRBJ1-1
V gene: TRBV29-1
CDR3 length: 16
clone size: -
D gene: TRBD1

CDR3 protein: CASSPGGAFSYEQYF
CDR3 DNA: TGTGCCAGCTCACCAGGCGGGGCCTTCTCCTACGAGCAGTACTTC
J gene: TRBJ2-7
V gene: TRBV18
CDR3 length: 15
clone size: -
D gene: -

CDR3 protein: CASSLAVTGGNEKLFF
CDR3 DNA: TGTGCCAGCAGTTTGGCGGTGACAGGGGGTAATGAAAAACTGTTTTTT
J gene: TRBJ1-4
V gene: TRBV28
CDR3 length: 16
clone size: -
D gene: TRBD1

CDR3 protein: CASSFGTPNTEAFF
CDR3 DNA: TGTGCCAGCAGCTTCGGGACTCCGAACACTGAAGCTTTCTTT
J gene: TRBJ1-1
V gene: TRBV7-9
CDR3 length: 14
clone size: -
D gene: -

CDR3 protein: CASSDLAEETQYF
CDR3 DNA: TGTGCCAGCTCAGACCTCGCCGAGGAGACCCAGTACTTC
J gene: TRBJ2-5
V gene: TRBV18
CDR3 length: 13
clone size: -
D gene: -

CDR3 protein: CASSSVWAGGYEQYF
CDR3 DNA: TGTGCCAGCAGCTCTGTCTGGGCAGGGGGCTACGAGCAGTACTTC
J gene: TRBJ2-7
V gene: TRBV5-5
CDR3 length: 15
clone size: -
D gene: TRBD1

CDR3 protein: CASLTSGGTNTGELFF
CDR3 DNA: TGTGCCAGCCTGACTAGCGGGGGAACGAACACCGGGGAGCTGTTTTTT
J gene: TRBJ2-2
V gene: TRBV27
CDR3 length: 16
clone size: -
D gene: TRBD2

CDR3 protein: CATWTPKTDTQYF
CDR3 DNA: TGTGCAACATGGACCCCCAAGACAGATACGCAGTATTTT
J gene: TRBJ2-3
V gene: TRBV7-9
CDR3 length: 13
clone size: -
D gene: -

CDR3 protein: CASSQGGPASGEQFF
CDR3 DNA: TGTGCCAGCAGCCAAGGGGGCCCTGCTTCGGGTGAGCAGTTCTTC
J gene: TRBJ2-1
V gene: TRBV4-2
CDR3 length: 15
clone size: -
D gene: -

CDR3 protein: CASSSRQGPKAFF
CDR3 DNA: TGTGCCAGCAGCTCTCGACAGGGCCCTAAAGCTTTCTTT
J gene: TRBJ1-1
V gene: TRBV7-9
CDR3 length: 13
clone size: -
D gene: TRBD1

CDR3 protein: CASSILGTTSNQPQHF
CDR3 DNA: TGTGCCAGTAGTATACTTGGGACAACGAGCAATCAGCCCCAGCATTTT
J gene: TRBJ1-5
V gene: TRBV19
CDR3 length: 16
clone size: -
D gene: -

CDR3 protein: CAWMDLNRGYGYTF
CDR3 DNA: TGTGCCTGGATGGACTTAAACAGAGGCTATGGCTACACCTTC
J gene: TRBJ1-2
V gene: TRBV30
CDR3 length: 14
clone size: -
D gene: -

CDR3 protein: CASSYTGVLTGDTQYF
CDR3 DNA: TGTGCCAGCAGTTACACGGGGGTCCTTACCGGGGATACGCAGTATTTT
J gene: TRBJ2-3
V gene: TRBV27
CDR3 length: 16
clone size: -
D gene: -

CDR3 protein: CASSSQGYYGYTF
CDR3 DNA: TGTGCCAGCAGCTCACAGGGATACTATGGCTACACCTTC
J gene: TRBJ1-2
V gene: TRBV5-4
CDR3 length: 13
clone size: -
D gene: -

CDR3 protein: CATTPGTSGGYEQYF
CDR3 DNA: TGCGCCACCACGCCAGGGACTAGCGGGGGCTACGAGCAGTACTTC
J gene: TRBJ2-7
V gene: TRBV4-1
CDR3 length: 15
clone size: -
D gene: TRBD2